A single sample is the source of the 29 T cell receptor beta chains below, sequenced in a study of shared clonotypes between healthy human individuals. The protocol was immunoSEQ multiplex PCR, while the TCRdb copy is restricted to in-frame clones and leaves out a portion. The sample yields about 1.5 million clones, around 98% seen once. The specimen was naive CD4+ T cells sorted from blood. The subset: CD45RA+ positively selected. Source of these receptors: a man in his thirties or forties in good health.

The chain combines TRBV19 with TRBJ2-7; 12 bases line up with TRBD2. V was clipped by 5 bases and J by 4 bases; unmatched bases: 9. The CDR3 consists of 16 residues. Germline CDR1 LNHDA, CDR2 SQIVND (reference sequence). As DNA, the CDR3 is TGTGCCAGTAGTCTGCGGACTAGCGGGACGCTTTACGAGCAGTACTTC. Amino acid sequence: CASSLRTSGTLYEQYF.

CDR3 coding DNA: TGCGCCAGCAGCTTGGCTTTCGGCGAGCAGTACTTC. Amino acid sequence: CASSLAFGEQYF. The V call is TRBV5-1, the J call TRBJ2-7; D not resolved. Germline V CDR1 and CDR2: SGHRS, YFSETQ. With 0 bases removed from V and 6 bases from J, the gap between germline ends came to 7 bases. This CDR3 contains 12 residues.

This chain joins TRBV7-2 and TRBJ2-1; 9 bases are a match to TRBD1. Losses at the gene ends were 6 bases for V and 3 bases for J; bases not matched to a gene: 6. The CDR3 length is 15 residues. CDR1 and CDR2 (germline): SGHTA, FQGNSA. The CDR3 loop is CASSSGTGFYNEQFF. In DNA, the CDR3 is TGTGCCAGCAGTTCCGGGACAGGGTTCTACAATGAGCAGTTCTTC.

The rearrangement uses TRBV28 and TRBJ2-6, with D unresolved. The length of the CDR3 is 14 residues. The germline V gene encodes CDR1 MDHEN and CDR2 SYDVKM. Trimming shortened V by 5 bases and J by 2 bases, and 7 bases separated the two germline ends. The CDR3, as DNA: TGTGCCAGCAGTGCTATGACTGGGGCCAACGTCCTGACTTTC. It codes for CASSAMTGANVLTF.

V is TRBV7-2 and J is TRBJ2-1; D not resolved. The germline V gene encodes CDR1 SGHTA and CDR2 FQGNSA. This CDR3 has 14 amino acids. Trimming took off 4 bases at V and 11 bases at J, with 18 bases between the two ends. The CDR3 protein is CASSSGFLFGQQFF. Here the CDR3 DNA reads TGTGCCAGCAGCTCCGGCTTCCTCTTCGGGCAGCAGTTCTTC.

The chain couples TRBV29-1 to TRBJ1-5; D unclear. CDR3 length: 12 residues. V was clipped by 4 bases and J by 7 bases, with 11 bases between them. Germline-derived CDR1 and CDR2 are SQVTM and ANQGSEA. The CDR3 coding sequence is TGCAGCGTTGCCGGACCCGGCCAGCCCCAGCATTTT. Its translation is CSVAGPGQPQHF.

The rearrangement joins TRBV18 to TRBJ1-1, with D hard to call. The V and J ends lost 2 bases and 1 base respectively, with 11 bases between them. The CDR3 runs to 15 residues. Germline V gene data show CDR1 as KGHSH and CDR2 as LQKENI. The CDR3 DNA sequence: TGTGCCAGCTCACCATTGACGGTGAGGAACACTGAAGCTTTCTTT. This codes for CASSPLTVRNTEAFF. Supplemented by reference TRBV18 and TRBJ1-1, the full variable domain reads NAGVMQNPRHLVRRRGQEARLRCSPMKGHSHVYWYRQLPEEGLKFMVYLQKENIIDESGMPKERFSAEFPKEGPSILRIQQVVRGDSAAYFCASSPLTVRNTEAFFGQGTRLTVV.

V and J are TRBV7-2 and TRBJ2-7; maybe TRBD2 (5 bases). V was cut by 5 bases and J by 2 bases, with 19 bases left in between. Germline CDR1 is SGHTA and CDR2 is FQGNSA. This CDR3 region has 16 residues. The CDR3 sequence is CASSPSRTRLTYEQYF. For the CDR3, the DNA is TGTGCCAGCAGCCCATCCCGGACTCGACTAACCTACGAGCAGTACTTC. Looking up the rest from reference TRBV7-2 and TRBJ2-7 gives the full variable domain: GAGVSQSPSNKVTEKGKDVELRCDPISGHTALYWYRQSLGQGLEFLIYFQGNSAPDKSGLPSDRFSAERTGGSVSTLTIQRTQQEDSAVYLCASSPSRTRLTYEQYFGPGTRLTVT.

The gene calls are TRBV10-2 and TRBJ2-1; D gene unclear. Deletions cut 5 bases from V and 7 bases from J, with 15 bases between. The CDR3 loop spans 14 amino acids. Germline V gene lookup returns CDR1 WSHSY and CDR2 SAAADI. CDR3 sequence (DNA): TGCGCCAGCAGTCGAAGTGTATCTCAAAATGAGCAGTTCTTC. The encoded protein is CASSRSVSQNEQFF.

The rearrangement links TRBV5-1 to TRBJ2-1, with 8 bases that match TRBD2. Trimming cost V 4 bases and J 2 bases; bases outside gene matches: 8. Germline-derived CDR1 and CDR2 are SGHRS and YFSETQ. This CDR3 contains 16 residues. The CDR3 sequence: CASSAGTSGAYNEQFF. The CDR3 region has the DNA TGCGCCAGCAGCGCCGGGACTAGTGGAGCCTACAATGAGCAGTTCTTC.

The chain uses TRBV28 and TRBJ2-7; D is uncertain. The ends were cut back, 5 bases at V and 1 base at J, with 15 bases in the middle. This CDR3 is built from 15 residues. Germline V gene lookup returns CDR1 MDHEN and CDR2 SYDVKM. The DNA for the CDR3 is TGTGCCAGCAGTAACTCATTCGCCCGTTCCTACGAGCAGTACTTC. Protein sequence: CASSNSFARSYEQYF.

This chain joins TRBV5-4 and TRBJ2-3; 11 bases map to TRBD2. J gave up 1 base and V 4 bases, and 5 bases lay outside the gene matches. The CDR3 runs 16 residues. Germline V gene lookup returns CDR1 SGHNT and CDR2 YYREEE (reference sequence). The CDR3 bases are TGTGCCAGCAGCCCGACGGGACTAGCGGGCACAGATACGCAGTATTTT. Residues: CASSPTGLAGTDTQYF.

The chain combines TRBV19 with TRBJ1-1; D uncertain. The germline V gene encodes CDR1 LNHDA and CDR2 SQIVND (reference sequence). The CDR3 extends over 12 amino acids. V gave up 5 bases and J gave up 4 bases, with 8 bases separating them. The DNA for the CDR3 is TGTGCCAGTAGTTATCTTGGCACTGAAGCTTTCTTT. Its translation: CASSYLGTEAFF.

The chain employs TRBV9 and TRBJ2-7; 8 positions agree with TRBD2. The V and J ends lost 3 bases and 0 bases, in that order; junction bases with no gene match: 2. The CDR3 runs 14 residues. Germline-derived CDR1 and CDR2 are SGDLS and YYNGEE. CDR3 protein: CASSESGSSYEQYF. CDR3 bases: TGTGCCAGCAGCGAAAGCGGGAGCTCCTACGAGCAGTACTTC. Looking up the rest from reference TRBV9 and TRBJ2-7 gives the full variable domain: DSGVTQTPKHLITATGQRVTLRCSPRSGDLSVYWYQQSLDQGLQFLIQYYNGEERAKGNILERFSAQQFPDLHSELNLSSLELGDSALYFCASSESGSSYEQYFGPGTRLTVT.

The CDR3 coding sequence is TGTGCCAGCAGTTTATCCTACAGGGCTCCGTACACTGAAGCTTTCTTT. Protein sequence: CASSLSYRAPYTEAFF. This chain joins TRBV27 and TRBJ1-1, with D perhaps matching TRBD1 (6 bases). This CDR3 has 16 amino acids. Trimming stripped 0 bases from V and 3 bases from J, with 14 bases between. CDR1 MNHEY and CDR2 SMNVEV come from the germline V gene (reference sequence).

Points on this clone: Additional DNA sequences in this sample encode the identical CDR3. In nucleotides, the CDR3 is TGCGCCAGTTCGTCGGGACAGGGGGCCAATGAGCAGTTCTTC. It is translated as CASSSGQGANEQFF. The V call is TRBV5-1, the J call TRBJ2-1; 12 positions agree with TRBD1. V was pared by 8 bases and J by 6 bases, with 6 bases of the junction left unmatched. The CDR3 extends over 14 amino acids. Germline V gene sequence: CDR1 SGHRS, CDR2 YFSETQ.

V gene TRBV28 combines with J gene TRBJ2-7; a weak D match, TRBD1 (6 bases). The CDR3 loop spans 11 amino acids. Looked up from germline, CDR1 is MDHEN and CDR2 is SYDVKM. With 10 bases removed from V and 3 bases from J, the gap between germline ends came to 10 bases. Here the CDR3 reads CATRGIYEQYF. The CDR3 nucleotides read TGTGCCACGAGGGGGATCTACGAGCAGTACTTC.

With respect to this clone: The same CDR3 also results from other DNA sequences found in this sample. This rearrangement joins TRBV27 to TRBJ2-1; D might be TRBD2 (7 bases). The ends were cut back, 5 bases at V and 10 bases at J, with 15 bases in the middle. This CDR3 region has 13 residues. From germline, CDR1 is MNHEY and CDR2 SMNVEV (reference sequence). The CDR3 region is CASSPLGGGEQFF. The CDR3 DNA reads TGTGCCAGCAGTCCCCTAGGGGGAGGGGAGCAGTTCTTC.

The rearrangement joins TRBV10-3 to TRBJ1-5; the D is unclear. Trimming left V 4 bases short and J 6 bases short, with 10 bases between. In germline, CDR1 is ENHRY, CDR2 SYGVKD. CDR3 length equals 13 residues. CDR3 sequence reads: CAISVFAGQPQHF. The CDR3 DNA reads TGTGCCATCAGTGTCTTTGCGGGTCAGCCCCAGCATTTT.

The gene calls are TRBV6-1 and TRBJ1-5; D unresolved. V was clipped by 7 bases and J by 9 bases, with 4 bases between them. Germline-derived CDR1 and CDR2 are MNHNS and SASEGT. CDR3 length: 9 residues. CDR3 residues: CASNSPQHF. The CDR3 DNA follows: TGTGCCAGCAACTCGCCCCAGCATTTT.

This clone was found once. The chain couples TRBV11-2 to TRBJ1-2; 8 positions agree with TRBD1. The V segment lost 5 bases and the J segment 8 bases; nucleotides outside the gene matches: 10. This CDR3 is built from 14 residues. The germline gives CDR1 SGHAT, CDR2 FQNNGV. CDR3 in DNA: TGTGCCAGCAGCACACGACAGGGGTTGCGGGGCTACACCTTC. Residues: CASSTRQGLRGYTF. Supplemented by reference TRBV11-2 and TRBJ1-2, the full variable domain reads EAGVAQSPRYKIIEKRQSVAFWCNPISGHATLYWYQQILGQGPKLLIQFQNNGVVDDSQLPKDRFSAERLKGVDSTLKIQPAKLEDSAVYLCASSTRQGLRGYTFGSGTRLTVV.

The chain recombines TRBV19 with TRBJ1-5; D is perhaps TRBD1 (6 bases). V was cut by 4 bases and J by 6 bases, with 16 bases left in between. Germline lookup yields CDR1 LNHDA and CDR2 SQIVND (reference sequence). The CDR3 runs 15 residues. CDR3 nucleotides: TGTGCCAGTAGTACATTTTTAGGGGGGGCTCAGCCCCAGCATTTT. Amino acid sequence: CASSTFLGGAQPQHF. The entire variable domain, with the rest obtained from reference TRBV19 and TRBJ1-5, is as follows: DGGITQSPKYLFRKEGQNVTLSCEQNLNHDAMYWYRQDPGQGLRLIYYSQIVNDFQKGDIAEGYSVSREKKESFPLTVTSAQKNPTAFYLCASSTFLGGAQPQHFGDGTRLSIL.

J is TRBJ2-7 and V is TRBV15; D is perhaps TRBD1 (6 bases). Trimming shortened V by 4 bases and J by 5 bases, and 9 bases separated the two germline ends. CDR1 and CDR2 from the germline V gene are LNHNV and YYDKDF (reference sequence). The CDR3 has 12 residues. CDR3 nucleotide sequence: TGTGCCACCAGCAAACAGGGTGACGAGCAGTACTTC. Amino acid sequence: CATSKQGDEQYF.

A single count supports this clone. The chain joins TRBV5-4 to TRBJ1-1, with unresolved D. The germline gives CDR1 SGHNT, CDR2 YYREEE (reference sequence). V lost 6 bases and J 4 bases, leaving 13 bases between the germline ends. This CDR3 region has 13 residues. CDR3 protein: CASTTPGGTEAFF. In DNA form, the CDR3 reads TGTGCCAGCACCACTCCCGGCGGCACTGAAGCTTTCTTT. Based on the CDR3 plus reference TRBV5-4 and TRBJ1-1, the full variable domain is ETGVTQSPTHLIKTRGQQVTLRCSSQSGHNTVSWYQQALGQGPQFIFQYYREEENGRGNFPPRFSGLQFPNYSSELNVNALELDDSALYLCASTTPGGTEAFFGQGTRLTVV.

The chain employs TRBV5-5 and TRBJ2-2; the D gene is possibly TRBD2 (5 bases). This CDR3 spans 13 amino acids. Germline V gene data show CDR1 as SGHKS and CDR2 as YYEKEE (reference sequence). V was pared by 6 bases and J by 1 base, with 7 bases between. In DNA, the CDR3 is TGTGCCAGCAACCGGGGGAACACCGGGGAGCTGTTTTTT. Translated, it gives CASNRGNTGELFF.

The chain recombines TRBV27 with TRBJ2-6, with D possibly being TRBD2 (5 bases). Per germline, CDR1 MNHEY and CDR2 SMNVEV (reference sequence). CDR3 length: 15 residues. Trimming removed 5 bases from V and 2 bases from J, with 10 bases in between. The DNA of the CDR3 is TGTGCCAGCAGTATTCCGACTACTGGGGCCAACGTCCTGACTTTC. This sequence encodes CASSIPTTGANVLTF.

CDR3 sequence reads: CASSIRSGQWGEKLFF. CDR3 DNA: TGTGCCAGTAGTATTCGGTCCGGACAATGGGGTGAAAAACTGTTTTTT. The genes are TRBV19 and TRBJ1-4; D may be TRBD1 (5 bases). The CDR3 totals 16 residues. Trimming shortened V by 3 bases and J by 7 bases, and 18 bases separated the two germline ends. The germline CDR1 and CDR2 sequences are LNHDA and SQIVND (reference sequence).

The rearrangement links TRBV27 to TRBJ2-5, with D tentatively TRBD1 (5 bases). This CDR3 has 12 amino acids. V was trimmed by 5 bases and J by 4 bases, leaving 8 bases between them. Germline V gene lookup returns CDR1 MNHEY and CDR2 SMNVEV (reference sequence). CDR3 sequence: CASSPQGETQYF. CDR3 coding DNA: TGTGCCAGCAGTCCGCAGGGAGAGACCCAGTACTTC.

In nucleotides, the CDR3 is TGTGCCAGCAGCTCCCAACCGGGACTAGTAACAGATACGCAGTATTTT. The encoded protein is CASSSQPGLVTDTQYF. This chain joins TRBV7-6 and TRBJ2-3; the match to TRBD2 covers 8 bases. The CDR3 contains 16 residues. CDR1 and CDR2 from the germline V gene are SGHVS and FNYEAQ. J was trimmed by 3 bases and V by 4 bases; bases with no gene match: 9.